This entry concerns a single T cell receptor (beta chain). The antigen it recognizes is unknown. One base away there is no much larger clone; base qualities are not given. The immunoSEQ Assay, a bias-controlled multiplex PCR, was used to amplify TCRbeta CDR3 regions from genomic DNA. As for how the authors treated the data: Nucleated cell counts per sample were estimated from amplification of reference gene primers within the assay. Sequence reads were collapsed and filtered to measure the absolute abundance of every unique TCRbeta CDR3 rearrangement. For each sample, productive Simpson clonality was calculated as the square root of Simpson's diversity index over productive rearrangements. TCRdb re-hosts the immuneACCESS table, in-frame sequences only. Its copies lack some clones; in the studies checked, an unresolved V gene accounts for under half of them, and the cause for the rest is not known. V and J calls plus clone size are reproduced from that table; the DNA served to infer D and trimming. This sample comprises around 290,000 clones, around 86% of them detected only once. The ten largest clones take up about 2.7% of the sample.

This entry comes from a study of blood T cell repertoires in COVID-19 (dated by TCRdb to 2018 to 2020). For the wider study: Samples covering the acute and convalescent phases of COVID-19 were provided by collaborators in the United States, Italy and Spain. The material from the prospective study consisted of cDNA or gDNA derived from T cells, B-cell-depleted T cells, or PBMCs. Subjects who had been exposed to COVID-19, were actively infected with it, or had recovered from it provided the deeply sampled blood TCRbeta repertoires that made up the dataset. The repertoires were released in a freely available public database intended as a resource for research on the immune response to SARS-CoV-2. Samples came from the ongoing ImmuneRACE study (first 160 participants) plus 1,254 subjects from 6 global collaborators. Nearly every sample came with metadata listing a de-identified subject ID, COVID-19 status, age in years and sex. HLA class I and class II types, where available, came from metadata supplied by the sample provider rather than from assay-based typing. Results and caveats for the whole study, not just this receptor: The amount of clinical and demographic metadata varied by source and participant and was provided uncurated.

Participants in the prospective study were aged roughly 18 to 89 years, lived in 24 United States geographic areas, and enrolled through a virtual design. In the prospective study, cohorts were assigned on the basis of participant-reported clinical history obtained from a screening survey and a study questionnaire. ImmuneRACE Cohort 3 recovered participants were defined by two consecutive negative NP/OP PCR tests, healthcare professional clearance, or symptom resolution. Each participant in the prospective study had whole blood, serum and a nasopharyngeal or oropharyngeal swab collected by mobile phlebotomists. Additional blood draws and questionnaires over an approximately two-month period could optionally be provided by prospective study participants. Before DNA extraction, prospective study blood samples were shipped either frozen or at room temperature. V is shortened by 4 bases, J by 6 bases, and the region joining them spans 13 bases. CDR1 and CDR2, per the germline V gene, are LGHNA and YSLEER. The CDR3, cysteine through phenylalanine, is 13 amino acids long. Kept here is only the CDR3 DNA, which spans 39 bases and is read in frame from base 1.

The sequenced sample consisted of PBMCs or T cells enriched from blood (not recorded which). The chain is assembled from TRBV4-3 and TRBJ2-7; a tentative D match to TRBD2 spans 5 bases. The TCR was taken from a woman aged 18-30 years who had recovered from COVID-19. The DNA reads as follows: TGCGCCAGCAGCCCCGGACCGGCGGGCGAGCAGTACTTC. The translation is CASSPGPAGEQYF.